This passage covers 17 T cell receptor beta chains from one sample sequenced in a study of T-cell reconstitution after alpha-beta-depleted transplantation in children. Preparing the TCRbeta library involved the use of unique molecular identifiers. One entry per CDR3 protein, called by TCRdb with MiXCR from the PCR reads. The table shows a few hundred thousand distinct CDR3 sequences, with over 9.5% occurring only once. Material: PBMCs from the stem cell graft donor, obtained from the stem cell graft. These receptors were taken from a human donor who donated a stem cell graft to a child with SCID.

This clonotype showed up many times. The chain joins TRBV27 to TRBJ2-6; 7 positions match TRBD1. The germline gives CDR1 MNHEY, CDR2 SMNVEV (reference sequence). V lost 7 bases and J lost 4; bases outside the gene matches: 4. The CDR3 totals 14 residues. The CDR3 DNA follows: TGTGCCAGCAAACAGGGGAGCGGGGCCAACGTCCTGACTTTC. Translated: CASKQGSGANVLTF. The variable domain in full, with the rest retrieved from reference TRBV27 and TRBJ2-6, is EAQVTQNPRYLITVTGKKLTVTCSQNMNHEYMSWYRQDPGLGLRQIYYSMNVEVTDKGDVPEGYKVSRKEKRNFPLILESPSPNQTSLYFCASKQGSGANVLTFGAGSRLTVL.

This clonotype was seen ten or more times. The chain recombines TRBV6-5 with TRBJ2-5; D is perhaps TRBD1 or TRBD2 (5 bases each). V was pared by 4 bases and J by 2 bases, with 11 bases between. CDR1 is MNHEY and CDR2 is SVGAGI in the germline V gene. This CDR3 comprises 14 residues. This CDR3 reads CASSSGTGQETQYF. CDR3 bases: TGTGCCAGCAGTTCCGGGACGGGACAAGAGACCCAGTACTTC.

This clonotype was observed many times. The chain employs TRBV27 and TRBJ1-5; tentatively, D is TRBD1 (6 bases). The length of the CDR3 is 15 residues. Between the trimmed V and J ends, which lost 6 bases and 0 bases, there was a span of 12 bases. In germline, CDR1 is MNHEY, CDR2 SMNVEV (reference sequence). CDR3 amino acids: CASRGGQISNQPQHF. CDR3 DNA: TGTGCCAGCAGGGGGGGGCAGATTAGCAATCAGCCCCAGCATTTT.

There are many counts of this clonotype. The chain carries TRBV20-1 and TRBJ1-6; D is uncertain. The CDR3 loop spans 13 amino acids. CDR1 is DFQATT, CDR2 SNEGSKA, per germline (reference sequence). Between the trimmed V and J ends, which lost 1 base and 7 bases, there was a span of 8 bases. CDR3 in DNA: TGCAGTGCTAGAGTTAGGCAGAATTCACCCCTCCACTTT. The encoded protein is CSARVRQNSPLHF.

This clonotype has at least ten counts. This chain uses TRBV15 with TRBJ2-1, with D unresolved. Germline assignment: CDR1 LNHNV and CDR2 YYDKDF (reference sequence). The ends were cut back, 3 bases at V and 5 bases at J, with 11 bases in the middle. The CDR3 length is 14 residues. CDR3 residues: CATSSWAENNEQFF. DNA for the CDR3: TGTGCCACCAGCAGTTGGGCAGAGAACAATGAGCAGTTCTTC. Full variable domain (rest looked up from reference TRBV15 and TRBJ2-1): DAMVIQNPRYQVTQFGKPVTLSCSQTLNHNVMYWYQQKSSQAPKLLFHYYDKDFNNEADTPDNFQSRRPNTSFCFLDIRSPGLGDTAMYLCATSSWAENNEQFFGPGTRLTVL.

This clonotype showed up many times. The chain is built from TRBV4-3 and TRBJ1-2; D is ambiguous. The CDR3 consists of 15 residues. V was cut by 3 bases and J by 4 bases, with 15 bases left in between. Germline CDR1 is LGHNA and CDR2 is YSLEER. CDR3 sequence (DNA): TGCGCCAGCAGCCAGGTCGCGGCCCGCGGCTATGGCTACACCTTC. Encoded protein: CASSQVAARGYGYTF.

In this sample, this clonotype turned up many times. V and J are TRBV20-1 and TRBJ2-1; D is perhaps TRBD2 (6 bases). The V and J ends lost 3 bases and 3 bases respectively, with 21 bases between them. There are 17 residues in the CDR3. Germline V gene sequence: CDR1 DFQATT, CDR2 SNEGSKA (reference sequence). The CDR3 nucleotides are TGCAGTGCTAGGATGACTGCGGGGAGCCTTATCTACAATGAGCAGTTCTTC. Translated: CSARMTAGSLIYNEQFF.

The gene calls are TRBV18 and TRBJ2-1; 10 bases are a match to TRBD2. Losses at the gene ends were 6 bases for V and 14 bases for J; bases not matched to a gene: 16. The CDR3 runs to 15 residues. Germline CDR1 is KGHSH and CDR2 is LQKENI. DNA of the CDR3: TGTGCCAGCTCCGTAGCGGGGGGATTCGACGGCTGGGAGTTCTTC. Protein product: CASSVAGGFDGWEFF. Using reference TRBV18 and TRBJ2-1 for the parts outside the CDR3, the full variable domain is NAGVMQNPRHLVRRRGQEARLRCSPMKGHSHVYWYRQLPEEGLKFMVYLQKENIIDESGMPKERFSAEFPKEGPSILRIQQVVRGDSAAYFCASSVAGGFDGWEFFGPGTRLTVL.

V gene TRBV5-5 combines with J gene TRBJ2-5, with D perhaps assigned TRBD1 or TRBD2 (9 bases each). This CDR3 has 17 amino acids. CDR1 and CDR2 (germline): SGHKS, YYEKEE (reference sequence). V shed 4 bases and J shed 4 bases, with 23 bases lying between them. In nucleotides, the CDR3 is TGTGCCAGCAGCCCAAAAGCGGGGGGACAGGGCGGAGAGACCCAGTACTTC. Translation gives CASSPKAGGQGGETQYF.

This clonotype has a count of ten or more. V usage is TRBV20-1 and J usage is TRBJ1-1, with D maybe TRBD1 (6 bases). With 2 bases removed from V and 11 bases from J, the gap between germline ends came to 15 bases. The CDR3 runs to 12 residues. CDR1 and CDR2 from the germline V gene are DFQATT and SNEGSKA (reference sequence). CDR3 in amino acids: CSARRTAGLAFF. The CDR3 nucleotides read TGCAGTGCTAGACGGACAGCCGGTTTGGCTTTCTTT.

This chain joins TRBV19 and TRBJ1-5, with D tentatively TRBD1 (5 bases). V was pared by 0 bases and J by 6 bases, with 18 bases between. This CDR3 contains 17 residues. CDR1 is LNHDA and CDR2 is SQIVND in the germline V gene (reference sequence). Here the CDR3 DNA reads TGTGCCAGTAGTATAGATCCCCCCGGTCAGGGCAGTCAGCCCCAGCATTTT. Encoded protein: CASSIDPPGQGSQPQHF.

This clonotype was counted many times. V is TRBV20-1 and J is TRBJ1-6; D is undetermined. The V end lost 0 bases, the J end lost 0 bases, and 6 bases lay between the germline ends. The CDR3 extends over 15 amino acids. Looked up from germline, CDR1 is DFQATT and CDR2 is SNEGSKA (reference sequence). The chain's CDR3 is CSARDGSSYNSPLHF. In nucleotides, the CDR3 is TGCAGTGCTAGAGATGGGAGCTCCTATAATTCACCCCTCCACTTT.

This chain uses TRBV9 with TRBJ2-2; no reliable D call. The CDR3 consists of 13 residues. CDR1 SGDLS and CDR2 YYNGEE come from the germline V gene. The V and J ends lost 0 bases and 6 bases respectively, with 6 bases between them. Here the CDR3 reads CASSVVGSGELFF. The CDR3 coding sequence is TGTGCCAGCAGCGTAGTAGGGTCCGGGGAGCTGTTTTTT.

This clonotype appeared many times. The V gene is TRBV20-1, the J gene TRBJ2-1; TRBD2 agrees at 7 bases. The CDR3 extends over 15 amino acids. Trimming took 0 bases from V and 10 from J; bases not matched to a gene: 12. CDR1 DFQATT and CDR2 SNEGSKA come from the germline V gene (reference sequence). CDR3 protein: CSARDFSGAPLEQFF. The CDR3 nucleotides read TGCAGTGCTAGAGATTTCAGCGGGGCCCCGTTGGAGCAGTTCTTC.

This clonotype was detected many times. The V gene is TRBV6-5, the J gene TRBJ2-3, with no clear D. Germline CDR1 is MNHEY and CDR2 is SVGAGI. Trimming pared 6 bases from V and 0 bases from J, leaving 4 bases between. The CDR3 is 12 residues long. The CDR3 is CASRGSTDTQYF. The DNA of the CDR3 is TGTGCCAGCAGGGGTAGCACAGATACGCAGTATTTT.

This clonotype has ten or more counts. The rearrangement joins TRBV4-2 to TRBJ1-5; TRBD1 is a possible D gene (6 bases). The CDR3 is 16 residues long. The V gene lost 5 bases and the J gene lost 1 base, with 15 bases spanning the gap. Germline lookup yields CDR1 LGHNA and CDR2 YNFKEQ. CDR3: CASSLRGGSSNQPQHF. The DNA for the CDR3 is TGTGCCAGCAGCTTAAGGGGGGGATCGAGCAATCAGCCCCAGCATTTT.

Many counts were recorded for this clonotype. This chain links TRBV4-3 with TRBJ2-2; perhaps TRBD2 as D (6 bases). There are 13 residues in the CDR3. V lost 2 bases to trimming and J lost 8 bases, with 9 bases between them. CDR1 and CDR2 (germline): LGHNA, YSLEER. The CDR3 DNA is TGCGCCAGCAGCCAACTGCGGGGTGGGGAGCTGTTTTTT. It is translated as CASSQLRGGELFF.